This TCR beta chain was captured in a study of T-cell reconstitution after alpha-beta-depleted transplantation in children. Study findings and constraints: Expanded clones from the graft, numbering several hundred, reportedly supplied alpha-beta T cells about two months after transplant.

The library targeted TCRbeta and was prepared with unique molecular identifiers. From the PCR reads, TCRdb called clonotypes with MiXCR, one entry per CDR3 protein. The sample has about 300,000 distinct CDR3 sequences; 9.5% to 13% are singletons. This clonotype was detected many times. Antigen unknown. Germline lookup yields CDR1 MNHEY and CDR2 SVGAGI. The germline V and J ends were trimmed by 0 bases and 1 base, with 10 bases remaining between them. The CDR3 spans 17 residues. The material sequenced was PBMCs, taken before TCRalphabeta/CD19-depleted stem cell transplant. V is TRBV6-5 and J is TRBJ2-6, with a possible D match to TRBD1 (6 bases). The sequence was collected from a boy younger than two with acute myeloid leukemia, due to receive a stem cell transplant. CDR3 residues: CASSYSDSFSGANVLTF. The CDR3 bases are TGTGCCAGCAGTTACTCGGACAGTTTTTCTGGGGCCAACGTCCTGACTTTC.